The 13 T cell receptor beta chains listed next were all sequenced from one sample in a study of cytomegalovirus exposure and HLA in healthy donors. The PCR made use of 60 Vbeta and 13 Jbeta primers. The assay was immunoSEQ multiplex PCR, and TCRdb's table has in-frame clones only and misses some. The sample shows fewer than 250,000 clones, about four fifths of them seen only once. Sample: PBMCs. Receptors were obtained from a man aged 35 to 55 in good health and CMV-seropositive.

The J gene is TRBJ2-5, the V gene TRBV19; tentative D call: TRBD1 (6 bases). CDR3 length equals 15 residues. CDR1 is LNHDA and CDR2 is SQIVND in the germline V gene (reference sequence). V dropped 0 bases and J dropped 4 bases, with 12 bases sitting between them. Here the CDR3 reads CASSIDRQGRETQYF. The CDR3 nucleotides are TGTGCCAGTAGTATAGATCGGCAGGGGAGAGAGACCCAGTACTTC.

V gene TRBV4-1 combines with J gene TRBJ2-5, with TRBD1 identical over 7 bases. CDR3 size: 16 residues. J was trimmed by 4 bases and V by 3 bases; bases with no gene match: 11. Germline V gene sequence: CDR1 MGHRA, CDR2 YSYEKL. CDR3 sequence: CASSHPGTAKGETQYF. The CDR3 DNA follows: TGCGCCAGCAGCCACCCCGGGACAGCGAAGGGAGAGACCCAGTACTTC.

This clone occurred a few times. The CDR3 loop reads CAISAGTHAYNEQFF. The CDR3, as DNA: TGTGCCATCAGCGCCGGGACACATGCCTACAATGAGCAGTTCTTC. The V and J genes are TRBV10-3 and TRBJ2-1; perhaps TRBD1 as D (6 bases). This CDR3 has 15 residues. V was pared by 6 bases and J by 2 bases, with 14 bases between. CDR1 and CDR2 from the germline V gene are ENHRY and SYGVKD.

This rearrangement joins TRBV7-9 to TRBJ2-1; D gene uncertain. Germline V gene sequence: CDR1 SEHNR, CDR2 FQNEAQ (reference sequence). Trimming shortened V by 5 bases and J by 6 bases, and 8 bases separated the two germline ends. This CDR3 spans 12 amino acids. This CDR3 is CASSRPLNEQFF. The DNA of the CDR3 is TGTGCCAGCAGCCGTCCTCTCAATGAGCAGTTCTTC.

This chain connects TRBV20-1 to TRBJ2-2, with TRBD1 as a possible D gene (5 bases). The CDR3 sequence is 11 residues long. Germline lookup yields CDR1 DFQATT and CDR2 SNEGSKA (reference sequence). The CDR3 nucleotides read TGCAGCGCTGAAGGGGCCGGGGAGCTGTTTTTT. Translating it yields CSAEGAGELFF.

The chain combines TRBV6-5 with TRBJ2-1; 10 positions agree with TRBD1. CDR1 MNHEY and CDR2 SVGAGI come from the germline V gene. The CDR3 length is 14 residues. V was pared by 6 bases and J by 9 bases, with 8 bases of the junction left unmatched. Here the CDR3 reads CASRKGQGYGEQFF. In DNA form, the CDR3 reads TGTGCCAGCAGGAAGGGACAGGGGTACGGTGAGCAGTTCTTC.

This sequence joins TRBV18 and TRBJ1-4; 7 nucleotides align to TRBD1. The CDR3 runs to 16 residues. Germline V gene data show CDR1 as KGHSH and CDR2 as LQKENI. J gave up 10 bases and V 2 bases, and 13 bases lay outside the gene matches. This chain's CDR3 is CASSPIAAQGNGKLFF. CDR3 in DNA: TGTGCCAGCTCACCAATCGCCGCACAGGGGAACGGAAAACTGTTTTTT.

The CDR3 DNA follows: TGTGCCAGCAGCTCCCCCGGGACAGGGGTAGGCTACACCTTC. The encoded protein is CASSSPGTGVGYTF. J is TRBJ1-2 and V is TRBV7-9, with TRBD1 identical over 10 bases. With 4 bases clipped from V and 8 bases from J, the junction kept 7 bases outside the gene matches. CDR3 length: 14 residues. The germline V gene encodes CDR1 SEHNR and CDR2 FQNEAQ (reference sequence).

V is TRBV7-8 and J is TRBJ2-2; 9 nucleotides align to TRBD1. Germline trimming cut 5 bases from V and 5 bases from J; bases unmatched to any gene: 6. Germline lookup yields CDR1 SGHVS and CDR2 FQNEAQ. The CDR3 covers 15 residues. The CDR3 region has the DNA TGTGCCAGCAGCGCCGGGACAGGGTCTACCGGGGAGCTGTTTTTT. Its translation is CASSAGTGSTGELFF. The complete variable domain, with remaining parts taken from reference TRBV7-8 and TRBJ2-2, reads GAGVSQSPRYKVAKRGQDVALRCDPISGHVSLFWYQQALGQGPEFLTYFQNEAQLDKSGLPSDRFFAERPEGSVSTLKIQRTQQEDSAVYLCASSAGTGSTGELFFGEGSRLTVL.

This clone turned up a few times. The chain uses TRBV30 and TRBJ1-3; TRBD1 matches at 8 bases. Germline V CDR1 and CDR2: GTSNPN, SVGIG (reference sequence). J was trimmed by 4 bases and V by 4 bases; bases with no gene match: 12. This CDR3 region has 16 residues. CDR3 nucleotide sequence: TGTGCCTGGACATCCGGACAGGGAGGTGTAGGAAACACCATATATTTT. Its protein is CAWTSGQGGVGNTIYF.

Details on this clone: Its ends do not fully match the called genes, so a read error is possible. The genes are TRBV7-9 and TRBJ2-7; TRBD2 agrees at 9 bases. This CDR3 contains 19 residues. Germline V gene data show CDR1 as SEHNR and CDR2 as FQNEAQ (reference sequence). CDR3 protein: CSSSFRSGNPGLASYEQYF. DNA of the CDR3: TGTTCCAGCAGCTTTCGTTCGGGGAACCCGGGACTAGCCTCCTACGAGCAGTACTTC.

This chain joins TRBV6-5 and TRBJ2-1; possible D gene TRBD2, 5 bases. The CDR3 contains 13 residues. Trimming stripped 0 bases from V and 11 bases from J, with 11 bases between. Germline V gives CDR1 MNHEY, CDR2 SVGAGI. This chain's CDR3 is CASSYSTTGKQFF. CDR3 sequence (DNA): TGTGCCAGCAGTTACTCGACAACCGGGAAGCAGTTCTTC.

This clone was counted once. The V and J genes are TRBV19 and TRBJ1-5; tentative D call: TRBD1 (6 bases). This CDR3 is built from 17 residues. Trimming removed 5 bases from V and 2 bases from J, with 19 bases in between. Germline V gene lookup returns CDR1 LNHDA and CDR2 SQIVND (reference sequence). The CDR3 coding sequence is TGTGCCAGTAGTCTCACAATAGGGGGATGGGGCAATCAGCCCCAGCATTTT. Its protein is CASSLTIGGWGNQPQHF.